A single sample is the source of the 21 T cell receptor beta chains below, sequenced in a study of T cell responses to AZD1222 COVID-19 vaccine. The method was immunoSEQ multiplex PCR; TCRdb's version includes in-frame clones alone and lacks a portion of them. The sample carries 140,000 to 150,000 clones, roughly nine tenths recorded once. This specimen consisted of peripheral blood, obtained 28 days after the second AZD1222 dose. Every receptor here comes from an adult who received the AZD1222 COVID-19 vaccine.

The V call is TRBV7-9, the J call TRBJ1-1, with a weak D call TRBD1 (6 bases). The CDR3 sequence is 19 residues long. With 5 bases removed from V and 5 bases from J, the gap between germline ends came to 30 bases. Germline values: CDR1 SEHNR, CDR2 FQNEAQ (reference sequence). The CDR3 reads CASSAGRAGAALWETEAFF. CDR3 nucleotide sequence: TGTGCCAGCAGCGCAGGCCGGGCAGGGGCGGCTCTATGGGAAACTGAAGCTTTCTTT.

The chain combines TRBV12-3 or TRBV12-4 with TRBJ1-1, with D unclear. The ends were cut back, 5 bases at V and 11 bases at J, with 9 bases in the middle. The CDR3 is made up of 10 amino acids. DNA of the CDR3: TGTGCCAGCAGTGCCTCTGGGGCTTTCTTT. Translating it yields CASSASGAFF.

The V gene is TRBV4-3, the J gene TRBJ1-1; TRBD1 matches at 10 bases. Germline lookup yields CDR1 LGHNA and CDR2 YSLEER. The CDR3 length is 16 residues. Trimming took 4 bases from V and 2 from J; bases not matched to a gene: 7. CDR3 residues: CASSLITTGGNTEAFF. CDR3 DNA sequence: TGCGCCAGCAGCCTAATAACGACAGGGGGCAACACTGAAGCTTTCTTT.

The V gene is TRBV4-1, the J gene TRBJ2-1, with 8 positions matching TRBD1. V gave up 2 bases and J gave up 4 bases; unmatched junction bases: 13. Germline V lookup: CDR1 MGHRA, CDR2 YSYEKL. The CDR3 spans 18 residues. The CDR3 DNA reads as TGCGCCAGCAGCCAATTGGGACCCCGGACAGGGCAATACAATGAGCAGTTCTTC. Its translation: CASSQLGPRTGQYNEQFF.

Comment on this clone: The junction shows a germline mismatch at one end, possibly a read error. The same CDR3 arises from other DNA sequences in this sample as well. The V and J genes are TRBV30 and TRBJ2-1; TRBD2 agrees at 13 bases. Germline V gene data show CDR1 as GTSNPN and CDR2 as SVGIG (reference sequence). This CDR3 has 16 residues. The CDR3 sequence is CAWEPGLAGVGNEQFF. The CDR3 DNA sequence: TGTGCCTGGGAGCCCGGACTAGCGGGAGTCGGCAATGAACAGTTCTTC.

The rearrangement uses TRBV5-6 and TRBJ1-2, with TRBD1 matching 7 bases. Germline V gene sequence: CDR1 SGHDT, CDR2 YYEEEE. The CDR3 extends over 14 amino acids. V lost 0 bases and J lost 8; bases outside the gene matches: 7. The CDR3 DNA follows: TGTGCCAGCAGCTTGGGCGCAGGGGGGGTAGGCTACACCTTC. Translation: CASSLGAGGVGYTF.

The rearrangement links TRBV6-2 or TRBV6-3 to TRBJ2-7, with D possibly matching TRBD2 (5 bases). There are 12 residues in the CDR3. The germline gives CDR1 MNHEY, CDR2 SVGEGT. V lost 5 bases, J lost 4 bases, and 9 bases lay in between. The CDR3 is CASSPPGYEQYF. DNA of the CDR3: TGTGCCAGCAGTCCCCCGGGGTACGAGCAGTACTTC.

J is TRBJ1-1 and V is TRBV6-5; D is possibly TRBD1 (5 bases). Germline CDR1 and CDR2: MNHEY and SVGAGI. This CDR3 has 13 residues. V was trimmed by 1 base and J by 7 bases, leaving 10 bases between them. CDR3 sequence (DNA): TGTGCCAGCAGTTACTACCTCGACAGTGAAGCTTTCTTT. Encoded protein: CASSYYLDSEAFF.

V is TRBV4-3 and J is TRBJ1-2; unclear D gene. The germline V gene encodes CDR1 LGHNA and CDR2 YSLEER. The germline V and J ends were trimmed by 0 bases and 6 bases, with 20 bases remaining between them. The CDR3 has 17 residues. The CDR3 loop is CASSQDPNEVVAHGYTF. DNA for the CDR3: TGCGCCAGCAGCCAAGATCCAAACGAGGTGGTCGCGCATGGCTACACCTTC.

This chain joins TRBV5-1 and TRBJ1-1, with D unresolved. Germline loops: CDR1 SGHRS, CDR2 YFSETQ. CDR3 length: 14 amino acids. V dropped 2 bases and J dropped 1 base, with 9 bases sitting between them. This CDR3 reads CASSFEGTNTEAFF. The CDR3 DNA follows: TGCGCCAGCAGCTTCGAAGGAACGAACACTGAAGCTTTCTTT.

V is TRBV5-6 and J is TRBJ1-2; 7 bases map to TRBD1. Germline CDR1 reads SGHDT; CDR2 reads YYEEEE. V shed 0 bases and J 14 bases; nucleotides not matched to a gene: 7. The CDR3 length is 12 residues. The CDR3 loop is CASSLGGTAGTF. In DNA form, the CDR3 reads TGTGCCAGCAGCTTGGGGGGGACAGCCGGGACCTTC. Combining the CDR3 with reference TRBV5-6 and TRBJ1-2 gives the whole variable domain DAGVTQSPTHLIKTRGQQVTLRCSPKSGHDTVSWYQQALGQGPQFIFQYYEEEERQRGNFPDRFSGHQFPNYSSELNVNALLLGDSALYLCASSLGGTAGTFGSGTRLTVV.

The chain joins TRBV6-5 to TRBJ2-7, with D maybe TRBD2 (5 bases). The CDR3 has 15 amino acids. V dropped 6 bases and J dropped 0 bases, with 15 bases sitting between them. The germline gives CDR1 MNHEY, CDR2 SVGAGI. The CDR3 region is CASSPLGLDSYEQYF. CDR3 DNA sequence: TGTGCCAGCAGCCCACTAGGACTGGACTCCTACGAGCAGTACTTC.

The V gene is TRBV4-1, the J gene TRBJ2-1, with TRBD1 identical over 7 bases. V dropped 6 bases and J dropped 8; count of bases not matched to a gene: 19. The CDR3 loop spans 17 amino acids. The germline V gene encodes CDR1 MGHRA and CDR2 YSYEKL. This CDR3 is CASRAPGRTGPLDEQFF. For the CDR3, the DNA is TGCGCCAGCAGAGCTCCTGGTAGGACAGGCCCGTTGGATGAGCAGTTCTTC.

This clone has only one observation. The chain has TRBV27 and TRBJ1-5; 7 nucleotides line up with TRBD1. Germline V CDR1 and CDR2: MNHEY, SMNVEV (reference sequence). V shed 2 bases, J shed 7 bases, and the junction held 5 bases outside the gene matches. CDR3 length: 14 residues. CDR3 DNA sequence: TGTGCCAGCAGTTTAATCCAGGGGGAACAGCCCCAGCATTTT. As protein: CASSLIQGEQPQHF.

V is TRBV12-3 or TRBV12-4 and J is TRBJ2-7; D might be TRBD2 (6 bases). Trimming stripped 2 bases from V and 5 bases from J, with 10 bases between. The CDR3 has 13 amino acids. CDR3: CASSLRDWNEQYF. Here the CDR3 DNA reads TGTGCCAGCAGTTTAAGGGACTGGAACGAGCAGTACTTC.

The chain couples TRBV18 to TRBJ2-3; D tentatively reads TRBD1 or TRBD2 (5 bases each). The V gene's germline CDR1 is KGHSH and CDR2 LQKENI. CDR3 length equals 17 residues. The germline V and J ends were trimmed by 4 bases and 2 bases, with 19 bases remaining between them. The CDR3 nucleotides are TGTGCCAGCTCACGGCTGGTCGGGGCGAAGGACACAGATACGCAGTATTTT. Its translation is CASSRLVGAKDTDTQYF.

V is TRBV3-1 (or the pseudogene TRBV3-2) and J is TRBJ1-5, with D possibly TRBD1 on 5 matching bases. CDR1 and CDR2 (germline): LGHDT, YNNKEL (reference sequence). The V end lost 3 bases, the J end lost 6 bases, and 15 bases lay between the germline ends. This CDR3 is built from 15 residues. This chain's CDR3 is CASSQTRQSSQPQHF. As DNA, the CDR3 is TGTGCCAGCAGCCAGACACGACAGTCCAGTCAGCCCCAGCATTTT.

This sequence joins TRBV7-8 and TRBJ1-1, with D maybe TRBD1 (5 bases). The CDR3 totals 14 residues. V lost 3 bases, J lost 1 base, and 9 bases lay in between. In germline, CDR1 is SGHVS, CDR2 FQNEAQ. The CDR3 bases are TGTGCCAGCAGCTTGGGGACGGGGAACACTGAAGCTTTCTTT. This sequence encodes CASSLGTGNTEAFF. The variable domain in full, with the rest retrieved from reference TRBV7-8 and TRBJ1-1, is GAGVSQSPRYKVAKRGQDVALRCDPISGHVSLFWYQQALGQGPEFLTYFQNEAQLDKSGLPSDRFFAERPEGSVSTLKIQRTQQEDSAVYLCASSLGTGNTEAFFGQGTRLTVV.

The CDR3 DNA is TGTGCCAGCAGCCAAACTAATCGACGCAGTGGCTACACCTTC. Protein sequence: CASSQTNRRSGYTF. This sequence joins TRBV7-8 and TRBJ1-2; D call uncertain. Germline lookup yields CDR1 SGHVS and CDR2 FQNEAQ. V lost 5 bases and J 7 bases, leaving 17 bases between the germline ends. The CDR3 is 14 residues long.

This clone was counted only a few times. J is TRBJ1-4 and V is TRBV5-4, with D hard to call. CDR1 and CDR2 from the germline V gene are SGHNT and YYREEE (reference sequence). This CDR3 region has 11 residues. V lost 4 bases and J lost 8, with 6 bases in between. CDR3 protein: CASSEGEKLFF. The CDR3, as DNA: TGTGCCAGCAGCGAAGGAGAAAAACTGTTTTTT.

This clone was seen a handful of times. The CDR3 reads CASSLGLAPTDTQYF. The CDR3 DNA is TGTGCCAGCTCACTCGGACTAGCCCCCACAGATACGCAGTATTTT. V and J are TRBV18 and TRBJ2-3, with 8 bases identical to TRBD2. CDR3 length: 15 residues. Per the germline V gene, CDR1 is KGHSH and CDR2 is LQKENI. Losses at the gene ends were 4 bases for V and 2 bases for J; bases not matched to a gene: 5.